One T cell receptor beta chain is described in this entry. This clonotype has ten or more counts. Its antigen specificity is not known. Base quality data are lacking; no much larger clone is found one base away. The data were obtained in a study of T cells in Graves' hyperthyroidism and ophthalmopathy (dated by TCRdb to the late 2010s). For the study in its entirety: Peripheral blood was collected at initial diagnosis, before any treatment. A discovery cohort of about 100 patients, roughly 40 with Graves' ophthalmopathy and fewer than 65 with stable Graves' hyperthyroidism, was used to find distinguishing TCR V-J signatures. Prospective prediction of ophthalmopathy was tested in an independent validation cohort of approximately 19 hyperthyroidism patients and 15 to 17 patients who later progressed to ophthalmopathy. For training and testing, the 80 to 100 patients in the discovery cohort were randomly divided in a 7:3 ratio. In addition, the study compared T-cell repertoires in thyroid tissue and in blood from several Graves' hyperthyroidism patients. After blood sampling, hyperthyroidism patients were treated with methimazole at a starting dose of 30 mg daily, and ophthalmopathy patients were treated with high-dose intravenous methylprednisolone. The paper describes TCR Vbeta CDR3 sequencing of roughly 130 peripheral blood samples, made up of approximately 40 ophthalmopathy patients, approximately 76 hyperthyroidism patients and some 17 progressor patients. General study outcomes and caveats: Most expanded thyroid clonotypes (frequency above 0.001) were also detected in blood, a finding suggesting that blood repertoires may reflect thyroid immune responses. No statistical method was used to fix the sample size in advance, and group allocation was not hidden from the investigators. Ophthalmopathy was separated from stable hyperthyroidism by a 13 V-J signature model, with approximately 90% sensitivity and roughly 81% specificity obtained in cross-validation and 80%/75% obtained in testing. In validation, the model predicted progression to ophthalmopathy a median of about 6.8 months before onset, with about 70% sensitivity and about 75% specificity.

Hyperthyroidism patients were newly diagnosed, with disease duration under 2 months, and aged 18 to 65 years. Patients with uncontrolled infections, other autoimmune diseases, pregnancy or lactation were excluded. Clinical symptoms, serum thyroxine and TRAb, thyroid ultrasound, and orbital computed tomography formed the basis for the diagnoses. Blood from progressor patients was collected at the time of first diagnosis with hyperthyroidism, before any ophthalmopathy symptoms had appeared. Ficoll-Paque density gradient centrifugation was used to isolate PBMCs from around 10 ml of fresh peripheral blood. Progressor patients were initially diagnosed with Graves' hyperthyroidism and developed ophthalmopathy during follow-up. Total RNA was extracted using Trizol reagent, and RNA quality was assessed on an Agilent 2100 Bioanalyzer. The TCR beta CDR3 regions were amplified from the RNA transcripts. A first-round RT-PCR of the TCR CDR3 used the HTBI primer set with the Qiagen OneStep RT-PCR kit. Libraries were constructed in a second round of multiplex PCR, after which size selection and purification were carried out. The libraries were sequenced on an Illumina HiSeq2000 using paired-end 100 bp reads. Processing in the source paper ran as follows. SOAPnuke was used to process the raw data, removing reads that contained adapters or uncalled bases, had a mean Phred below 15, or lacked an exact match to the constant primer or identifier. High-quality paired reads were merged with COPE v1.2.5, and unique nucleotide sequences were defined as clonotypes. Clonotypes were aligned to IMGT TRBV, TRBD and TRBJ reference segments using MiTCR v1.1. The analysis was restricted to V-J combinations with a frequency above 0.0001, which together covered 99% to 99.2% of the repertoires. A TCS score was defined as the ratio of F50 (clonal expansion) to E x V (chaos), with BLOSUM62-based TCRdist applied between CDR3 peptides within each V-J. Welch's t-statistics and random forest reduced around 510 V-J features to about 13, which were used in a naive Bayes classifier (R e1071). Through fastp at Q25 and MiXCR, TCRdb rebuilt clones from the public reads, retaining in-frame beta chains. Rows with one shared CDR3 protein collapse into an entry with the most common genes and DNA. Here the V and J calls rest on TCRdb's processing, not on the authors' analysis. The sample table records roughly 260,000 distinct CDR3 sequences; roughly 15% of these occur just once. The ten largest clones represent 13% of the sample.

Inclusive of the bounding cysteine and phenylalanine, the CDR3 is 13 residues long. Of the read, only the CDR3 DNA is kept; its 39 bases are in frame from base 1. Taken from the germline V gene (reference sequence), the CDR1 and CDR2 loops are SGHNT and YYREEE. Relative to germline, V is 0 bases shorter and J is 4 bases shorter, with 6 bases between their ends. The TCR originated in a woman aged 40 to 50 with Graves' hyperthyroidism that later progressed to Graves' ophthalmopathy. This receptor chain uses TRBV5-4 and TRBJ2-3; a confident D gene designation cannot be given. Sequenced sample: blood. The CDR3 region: CASSLVSPDTQYF. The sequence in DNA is TGTGCCAGCAGCTTGGTGTCACCAGATACGCAGTATTTT.